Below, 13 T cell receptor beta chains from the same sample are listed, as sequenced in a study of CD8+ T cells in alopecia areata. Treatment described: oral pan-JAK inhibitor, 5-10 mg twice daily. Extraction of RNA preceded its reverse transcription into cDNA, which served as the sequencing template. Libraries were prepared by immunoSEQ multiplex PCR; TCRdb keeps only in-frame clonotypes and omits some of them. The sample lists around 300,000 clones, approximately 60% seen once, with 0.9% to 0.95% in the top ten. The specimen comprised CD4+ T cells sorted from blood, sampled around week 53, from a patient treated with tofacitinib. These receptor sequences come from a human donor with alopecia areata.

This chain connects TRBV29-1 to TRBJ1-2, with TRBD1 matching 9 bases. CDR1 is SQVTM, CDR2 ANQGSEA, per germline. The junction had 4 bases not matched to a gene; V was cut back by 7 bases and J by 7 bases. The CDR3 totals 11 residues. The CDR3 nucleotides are TGCAGCGCCTTGACAGGGGGTGGCTACACCTTC. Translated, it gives CSALTGGGYTF.

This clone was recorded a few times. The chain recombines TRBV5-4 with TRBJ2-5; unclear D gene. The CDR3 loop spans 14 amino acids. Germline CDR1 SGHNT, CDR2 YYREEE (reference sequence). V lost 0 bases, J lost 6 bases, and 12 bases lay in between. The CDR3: CASSLGVGWKTQYF. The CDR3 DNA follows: TGTGCCAGCAGCTTGGGTGTGGGTTGGAAGACCCAGTACTTC.

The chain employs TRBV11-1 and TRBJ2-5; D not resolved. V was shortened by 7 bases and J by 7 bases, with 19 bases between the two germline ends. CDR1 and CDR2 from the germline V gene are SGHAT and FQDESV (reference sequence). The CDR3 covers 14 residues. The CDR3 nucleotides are TGTGCCAGCACCCCCTCAAGAGGTTCGTGGACCCAGTACTTC. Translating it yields CASTPSRGSWTQYF.

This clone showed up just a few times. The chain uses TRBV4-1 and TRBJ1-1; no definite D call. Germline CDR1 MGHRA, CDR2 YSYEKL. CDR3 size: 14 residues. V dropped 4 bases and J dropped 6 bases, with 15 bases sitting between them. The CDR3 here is CASSRPGIRAEAFF. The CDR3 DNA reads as TGCGCCAGCAGCCGGCCTGGAATAAGGGCTGAAGCTTTCTTT.

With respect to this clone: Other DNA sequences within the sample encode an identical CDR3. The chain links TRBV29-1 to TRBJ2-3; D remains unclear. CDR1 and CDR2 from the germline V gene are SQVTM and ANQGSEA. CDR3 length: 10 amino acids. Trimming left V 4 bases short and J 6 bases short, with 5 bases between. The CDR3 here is CSVGLDTQYF. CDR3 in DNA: TGCAGCGTTGGATTGGATACGCAGTATTTT.

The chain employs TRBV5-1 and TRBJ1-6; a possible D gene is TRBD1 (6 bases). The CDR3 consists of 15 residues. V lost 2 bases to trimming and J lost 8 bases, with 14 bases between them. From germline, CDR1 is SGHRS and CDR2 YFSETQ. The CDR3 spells CASSLTTGRDSPLHF. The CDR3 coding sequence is TGCGCCAGCAGCTTAACTACAGGGAGAGATTCACCCCTCCACTTT. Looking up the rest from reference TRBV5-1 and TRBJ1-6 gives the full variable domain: KAGVTQTPRYLIKTRGQQVTLSCSPISGHRSVSWYQQTPGQGLQFLFEYFSETQRNKGNFPGRFSGRQFSNSRSEMNVSTLELGDSALYLCASSLTTGRDSPLHFGNGTRLTVT.

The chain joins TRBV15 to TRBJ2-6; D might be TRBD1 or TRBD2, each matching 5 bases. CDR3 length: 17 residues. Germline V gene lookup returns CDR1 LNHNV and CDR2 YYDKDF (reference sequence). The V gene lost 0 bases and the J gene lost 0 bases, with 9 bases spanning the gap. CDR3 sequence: CATSREGRSSGANVLTF. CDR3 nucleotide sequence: TGTGCCACCAGCAGAGAGGGACGAAGCTCTGGGGCCAACGTCCTGACTTTC.

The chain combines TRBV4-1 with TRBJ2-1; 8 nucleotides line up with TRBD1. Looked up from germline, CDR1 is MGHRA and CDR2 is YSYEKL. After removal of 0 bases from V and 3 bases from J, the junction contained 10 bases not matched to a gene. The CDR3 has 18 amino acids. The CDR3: CASSQDRRQGAFYNEQFF. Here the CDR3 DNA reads TGCGCCAGCAGCCAAGATCGTCGTCAGGGGGCTTTCTACAATGAGCAGTTCTTC.

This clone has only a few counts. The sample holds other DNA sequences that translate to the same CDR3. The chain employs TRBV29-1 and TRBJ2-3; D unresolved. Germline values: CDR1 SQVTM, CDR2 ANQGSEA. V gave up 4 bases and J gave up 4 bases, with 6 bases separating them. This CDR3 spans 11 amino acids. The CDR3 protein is CSVGPSDTQYF. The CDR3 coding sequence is TGCAGCGTTGGTCCGTCAGATACGCAGTATTTT.

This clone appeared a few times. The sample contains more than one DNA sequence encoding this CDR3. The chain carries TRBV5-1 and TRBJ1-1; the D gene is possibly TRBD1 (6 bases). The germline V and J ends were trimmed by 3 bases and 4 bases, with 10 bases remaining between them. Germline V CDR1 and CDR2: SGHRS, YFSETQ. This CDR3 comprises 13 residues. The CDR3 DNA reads TGCGCCAGCAGCTCCCAAGGGGGCACTGAAGCTTTCTTT. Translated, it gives CASSSQGGTEAFF. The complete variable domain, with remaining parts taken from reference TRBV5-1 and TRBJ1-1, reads KAGVTQTPRYLIKTRGQQVTLSCSPISGHRSVSWYQQTPGQGLQFLFEYFSETQRNKGNFPGRFSGRQFSNSRSEMNVSTLELGDSALYLCASSSQGGTEAFFGQGTRLTVV.

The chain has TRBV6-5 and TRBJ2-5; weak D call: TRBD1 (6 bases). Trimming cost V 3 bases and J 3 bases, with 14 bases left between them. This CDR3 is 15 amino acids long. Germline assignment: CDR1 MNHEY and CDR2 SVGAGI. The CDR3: CASSYSDRLEETQYF. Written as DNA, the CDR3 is TGTGCCAGCAGTTATTCGGACAGACTGGAAGAGACCCAGTACTTC.

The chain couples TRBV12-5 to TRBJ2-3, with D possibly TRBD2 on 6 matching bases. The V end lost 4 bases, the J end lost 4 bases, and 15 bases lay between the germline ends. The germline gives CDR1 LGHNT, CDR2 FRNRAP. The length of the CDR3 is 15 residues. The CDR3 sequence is CASGSGLREPDTQYF. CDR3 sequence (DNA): TGTGCTAGTGGTTCGGGTTTGCGGGAACCAGATACGCAGTATTTT.

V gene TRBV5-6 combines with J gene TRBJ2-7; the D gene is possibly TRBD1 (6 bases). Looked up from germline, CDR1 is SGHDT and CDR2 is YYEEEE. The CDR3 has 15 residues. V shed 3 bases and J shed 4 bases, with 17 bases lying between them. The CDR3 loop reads CASSSQQGFPYEQYF. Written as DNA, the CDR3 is TGTGCCAGCAGCTCACAACAGGGTTTTCCTTACGAGCAGTACTTC.